One TCR beta chain is described in this entry. Its antigen remains unknown. These data come from a study of radiotherapy plus CTLA-4 blockade in lung cancer. Whole-study findings and limits: In blood, TCR clones derived from the tumor expanded after radiotherapy plus ipilimumab. Reports state that early shifts in blood T cell clones, with interferon-beta, best predicted response.

This CDR3 has 16 residues. Trimming removed 2 bases at V and 0 bases at J, with 11 bases between. Per the germline V gene, CDR1 is PRHDT and CDR2 is FYEKMQ (reference sequence). Clones were read by immunoSEQ multiplex PCR, and TCRdb kept only the in-frame ones, dropping some. Among about 48,000 clones listed, 75% to 90% were seen once. The genes are TRBV13 and TRBJ2-1, with D maybe TRBD1 (5 bases). The sequence was collected from a human donor with non-small cell lung cancer that progressed on radiotherapy plus ipilimumab. Some clones in this sample may be carry-over from other donors' samples. The sample was peripheral blood, taken from a patient treated with radiotherapy plus ipilimumab. CDR3 bases: TGTGCCAGCAGCTTATCATCAGACAGCTCCTACAATGAGCAGTTCTTC. Encoded protein: CASSLSSDSSYNEQFF.